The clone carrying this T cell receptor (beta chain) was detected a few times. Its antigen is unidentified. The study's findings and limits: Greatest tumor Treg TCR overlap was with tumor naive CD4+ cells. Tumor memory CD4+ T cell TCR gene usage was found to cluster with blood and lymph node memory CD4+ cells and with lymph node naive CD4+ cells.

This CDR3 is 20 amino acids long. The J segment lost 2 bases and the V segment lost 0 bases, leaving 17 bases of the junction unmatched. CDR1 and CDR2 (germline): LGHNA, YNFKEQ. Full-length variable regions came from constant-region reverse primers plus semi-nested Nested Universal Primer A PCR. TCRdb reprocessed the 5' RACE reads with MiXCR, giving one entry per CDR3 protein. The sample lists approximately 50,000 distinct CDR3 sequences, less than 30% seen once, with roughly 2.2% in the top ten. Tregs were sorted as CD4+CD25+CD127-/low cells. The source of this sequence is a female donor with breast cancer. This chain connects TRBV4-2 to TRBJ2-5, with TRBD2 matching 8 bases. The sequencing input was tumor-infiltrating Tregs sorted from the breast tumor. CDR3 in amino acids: CASSQDFAMMVAGFQETQYF. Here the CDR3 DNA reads TGTGCCAGCAGCCAAGATTTCGCCATGATGGTAGCGGGGTTTCAAGAGACCCAGTACTTC.